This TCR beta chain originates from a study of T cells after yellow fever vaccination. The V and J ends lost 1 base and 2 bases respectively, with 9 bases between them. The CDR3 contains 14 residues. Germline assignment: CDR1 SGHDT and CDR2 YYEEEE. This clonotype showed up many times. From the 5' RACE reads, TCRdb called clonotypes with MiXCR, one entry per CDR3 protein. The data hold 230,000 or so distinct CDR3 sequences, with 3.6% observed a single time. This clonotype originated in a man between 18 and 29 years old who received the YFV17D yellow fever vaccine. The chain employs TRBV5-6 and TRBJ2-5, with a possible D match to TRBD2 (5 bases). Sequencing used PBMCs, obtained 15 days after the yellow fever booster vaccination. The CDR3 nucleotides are TGTGCCAGCAGCTTGCCAGGAGGACAAGAGACCCAGTACTTC. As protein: CASSLPGGQETQYF.